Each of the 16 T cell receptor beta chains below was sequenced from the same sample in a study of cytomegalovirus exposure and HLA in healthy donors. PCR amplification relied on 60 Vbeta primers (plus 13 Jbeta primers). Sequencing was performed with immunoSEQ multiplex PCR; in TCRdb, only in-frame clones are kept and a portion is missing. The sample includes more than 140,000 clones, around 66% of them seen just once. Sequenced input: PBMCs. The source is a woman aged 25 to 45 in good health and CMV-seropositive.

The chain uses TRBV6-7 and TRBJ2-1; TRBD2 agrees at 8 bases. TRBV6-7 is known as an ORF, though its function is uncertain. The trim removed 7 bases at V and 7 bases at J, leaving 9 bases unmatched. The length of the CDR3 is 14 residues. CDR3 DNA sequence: TGTGCCAGCACACGACTAGCGCTATGGAATGAGCAGTTCTTC. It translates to CASTRLALWNEQFF.

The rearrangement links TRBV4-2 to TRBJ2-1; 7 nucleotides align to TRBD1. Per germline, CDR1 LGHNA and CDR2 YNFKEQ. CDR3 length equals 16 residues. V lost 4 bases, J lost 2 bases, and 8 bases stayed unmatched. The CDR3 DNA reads TGTGCCAGCAGCCTCGCGGACAGGAGAGCCTACAATGAGCAGTTCTTC. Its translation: CASSLADRRAYNEQFF.

The CDR3 region is CASSEAGWREQFF. The CDR3 DNA reads TGTGCCAGCAGTGAAGCAGGCTGGAGGGAGCAGTTCTTC. This sequence joins TRBV2 and TRBJ2-1, with D perhaps matching TRBD2 (5 bases). The germline V gene has CDR1 SNHLY and CDR2 FYNNEI. The CDR3 covers 13 residues. Trimming took off 0 bases at V and 10 bases at J, with 10 bases between the two ends.

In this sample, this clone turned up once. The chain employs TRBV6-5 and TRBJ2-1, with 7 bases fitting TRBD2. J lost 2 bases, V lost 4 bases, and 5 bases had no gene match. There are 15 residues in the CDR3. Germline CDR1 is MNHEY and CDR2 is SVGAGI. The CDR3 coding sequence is TGTGCCAGCAGTTTAGCAAGCGGGGCCTACAATGAGCAGTTCTTC. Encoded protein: CASSLASGAYNEQFF.

CDR3 sequence reads: CASRPDRNSYEQYF. In DNA, the CDR3 is TGTGCCAGCAGACCTGACAGGAACTCCTACGAGCAGTACTTC. V usage is TRBV6-4 and J usage is TRBJ2-7, with a weak D call TRBD1 (6 bases). The ends were cut back, 6 bases at V and 0 bases at J, with 12 bases in the middle. CDR3 length: 14 residues. CDR1 and CDR2 from the germline V gene are MRHNA and SNTAGT.

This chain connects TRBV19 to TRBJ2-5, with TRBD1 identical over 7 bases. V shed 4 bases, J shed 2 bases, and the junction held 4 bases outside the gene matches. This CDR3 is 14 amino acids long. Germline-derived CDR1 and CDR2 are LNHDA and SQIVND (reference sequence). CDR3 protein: CASSTGTVQETQYF. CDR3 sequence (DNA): TGTGCCAGTAGTACCGGGACAGTTCAAGAGACCCAGTACTTC.

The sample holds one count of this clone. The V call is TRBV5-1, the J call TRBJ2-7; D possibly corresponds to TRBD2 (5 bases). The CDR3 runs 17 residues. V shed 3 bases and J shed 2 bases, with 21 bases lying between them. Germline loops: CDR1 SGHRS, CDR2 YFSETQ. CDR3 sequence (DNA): TGCGCCAGCAGCTGGGGAGCGGCTAATGACATGACCTACGAGCAGTACTTC. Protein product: CASSWGAANDMTYEQYF.

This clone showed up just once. CDR3 bases: TGTGCCAGCAGTTTATATAGGGCCATACCGGGAGAGAGCAATCAGCCCCAGCATTTT. Translated, it gives CASSLYRAIPGESNQPQHF. This chain uses TRBV27 with TRBJ1-5; no firm D call. Germline CDR1 MNHEY, CDR2 SMNVEV (reference sequence). The V end was cut by 1 base, the J end by 1 base, with 20 bases between. This CDR3 is 19 amino acids long.

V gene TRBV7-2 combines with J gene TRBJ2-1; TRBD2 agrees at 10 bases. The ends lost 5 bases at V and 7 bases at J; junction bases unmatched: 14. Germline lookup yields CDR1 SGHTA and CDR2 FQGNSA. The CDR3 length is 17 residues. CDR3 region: CASSPRGIAGGYNEQFF. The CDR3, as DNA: TGTGCCAGCAGCCCTAGGGGAATAGCGGGAGGTTATAATGAGCAGTTCTTC.

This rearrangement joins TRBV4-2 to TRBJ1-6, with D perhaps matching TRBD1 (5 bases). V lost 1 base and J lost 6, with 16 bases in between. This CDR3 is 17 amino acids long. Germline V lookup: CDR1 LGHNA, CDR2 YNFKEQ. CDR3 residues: CASSQVGGTGANSPLHF. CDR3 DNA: TGTGCCAGCAGCCAAGTAGGCGGGACGGGAGCTAATTCACCCCTCCACTTT.

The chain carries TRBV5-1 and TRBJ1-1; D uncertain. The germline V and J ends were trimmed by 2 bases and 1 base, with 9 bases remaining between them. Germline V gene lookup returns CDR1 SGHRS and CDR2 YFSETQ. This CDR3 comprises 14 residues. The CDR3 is CASSLNSGNTEAFF. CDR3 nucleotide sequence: TGCGCCAGCAGCTTAAACTCCGGGAACACTGAAGCTTTCTTT.

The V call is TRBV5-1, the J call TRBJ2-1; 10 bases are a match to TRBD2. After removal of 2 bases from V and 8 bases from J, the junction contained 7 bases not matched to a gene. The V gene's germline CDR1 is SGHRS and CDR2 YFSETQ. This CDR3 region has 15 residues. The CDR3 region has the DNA TGCGCCAGCAGCTTTTTAGGGAGCGGGGGGGATGAGCAGTTCTTC. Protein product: CASSFLGSGGDEQFF.

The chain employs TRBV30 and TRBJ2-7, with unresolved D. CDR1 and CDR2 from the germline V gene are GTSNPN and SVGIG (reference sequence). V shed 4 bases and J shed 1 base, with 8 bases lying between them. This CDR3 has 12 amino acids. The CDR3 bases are TGTGCCTGGAACATGAGGTCCTACGAGCAGTACTTC. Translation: CAWNMRSYEQYF.

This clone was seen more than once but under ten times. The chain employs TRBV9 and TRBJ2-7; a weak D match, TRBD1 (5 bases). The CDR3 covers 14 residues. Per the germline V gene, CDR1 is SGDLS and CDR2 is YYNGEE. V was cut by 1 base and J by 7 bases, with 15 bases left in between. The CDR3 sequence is CASSVSTAPREQYF. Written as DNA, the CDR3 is TGTGCCAGCAGCGTATCGACAGCACCTAGAGAGCAGTACTTC.

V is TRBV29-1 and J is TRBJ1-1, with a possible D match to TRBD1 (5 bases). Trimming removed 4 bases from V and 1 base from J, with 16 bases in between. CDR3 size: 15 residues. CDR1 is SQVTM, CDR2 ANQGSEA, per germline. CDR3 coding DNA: TGCAGCGTTGGGGGAGGACACTCAAAGAACACTGAAGCTTTCTTT. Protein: CSVGGGHSKNTEAFF.

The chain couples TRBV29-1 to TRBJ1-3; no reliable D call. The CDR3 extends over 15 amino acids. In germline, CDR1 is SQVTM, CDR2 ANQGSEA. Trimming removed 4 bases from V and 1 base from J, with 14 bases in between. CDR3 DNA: TGCAGCGTTGTCTTCATCGGGATTTCTGGAAACACCATATATTTT. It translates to CSVVFIGISGNTIYF. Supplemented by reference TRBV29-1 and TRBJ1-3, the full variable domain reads SAVISQKPSRDICQRGTSLTIQCQVDSQVTMMFWYRQQPGQSLTLIATANQGSEATYESGFVIDKFPISRPNLTFSTLTVSNMSPEDSSIYLCSVVFIGISGNTIYFGEGSWLTVV.